This TCR beta chain was captured by sequencing in a study of shared clonotypes between healthy human individuals. Study-wide results and limits: A generally larger estimated richness was seen in naive subsets than in memory subsets. The sharing of 4.5% to 6.5% of naive CD4 clonotypes was seen across a handful of donors.

Trimming took 1 base from V and 6 from J, leaving 10 bases between them. Germline V gene data show CDR1 as MDHEN and CDR2 as SYDVKM. CDR3 length equals 13 residues. On this clone: Its antigen is unknown.

The repertoire was sequenced with immunoSEQ multiplex PCR; TCRdb's copy has only in-frame clones and lacks some. Among more than 2,000,000 clones listed, approximately 95% were seen once. All donors were healthy HIV-negative adults lacking recent acute infections or vaccinations. From CD4+ cells came CD45RA+ naive and CD45RA-negative memory subsets. This clonotype originated in a man aged 18 to 35 in good health. Some clones in this sample may be carry-over from other donors' samples. Sequenced material: naive CD4+ T cells from PBMCs. Noted subset: CD45RA+ positively selected. The chain uses TRBV28 and TRBJ2-7; D gene unclear. The DNA for the CDR3 is TGTGCCAGCAGTTTATTGGCCCAAATCGAGCAGTACTTC. It specifies CASSLLAQIEQYF.